Each of the 28 T cell receptor beta chains below was sequenced from the same sample in a study of beta chain features in type 1 diabetes (dated by TCRdb to the late 2010s). Receptor amplification or capture employed the immunoSEQ multiplex PCR assay. All of the isolated RNA was reverse transcribed with the High Capacity cDNA Reverse Transcription Kit, so expressed TCRB transcripts were sequenced. TCRdb mirrors the immuneACCESS table, restricted to in-frame sequences. Some clones are absent from its copies; in checked studies, under half trace to an unresolved V gene, and the reason for the others is unknown. Here the sample has about 150,000 clones; over 7.5% occur a single time. Clones ranked in the top ten supply around 0.65% of the sample. The sequenced material came from central memory CD4+ T cells from blood. These receptors came from a man aged 18 to 29 in good health.

The chain is built from TRBV18 and TRBJ2-2; TRBD2 agrees at 8 bases. This CDR3 has 13 residues. J was trimmed by 4 bases and V by 6 bases; bases with no gene match: 1. Germline V lookup: CDR1 KGHSH, CDR2 LQKENI. This CDR3 is CASSGTSTGELFF. The CDR3 DNA follows: TGTGCCAGCTCCGGGACTAGCACCGGGGAGCTGTTTTTT.

The table lists this clone with many counts. V is TRBV15 and J is TRBJ1-5; 8 nucleotides line up with TRBD1. With 3 bases clipped from V and 2 bases from J, the junction kept 0 bases outside the gene matches. Germline-derived CDR1 and CDR2 are LNHNV and YYDKDF (reference sequence). The CDR3 runs 14 residues. The DNA for the CDR3 is TGTGCCACCAGCAGGGGACAGGGCAATCAGCCCCAGCATTTT. Residues: CATSRGQGNQPQHF.

In its sample, this clone was seen a few times. J is TRBJ2-2 and V is TRBV7-3, with D uncertain. This CDR3 region has 13 residues. Germline CDR1 reads SGHTA; CDR2 reads FQGTGA. Trimming removed 4 bases at V and 7 bases at J, with 10 bases between. The CDR3 coding sequence is TGTGCCAGCAGCTCGGGTCCGAACGGGGAGCTGTTTTTT. This translates into CASSSGPNGELFF.

This CDR3 is CASSLRAGGRGTNTGELFF. The CDR3 nucleotides are TGTGCCAGCAGCTTACGAGCGGGAGGGCGAGGTACGAACACCGGGGAGCTGTTTTTT. The V gene is TRBV7-9, the J gene TRBJ2-2; 10 bases line up with TRBD2. There are 19 residues in the CDR3. V trimming: 2 bases; J trimming: 0 bases; junction bases outside the gene matches: 9. The V gene's germline CDR1 is SEHNR and CDR2 FQNEAQ (reference sequence).

The V and J genes are TRBV10-3 and TRBJ1-3; TRBD1 aligns across 8 bases. Germline assignment: CDR1 ENHRY and CDR2 SYGVKD. The CDR3 has 13 amino acids. The trim removed 6 bases at V and 6 bases at J, leaving 4 bases unmatched. Here the CDR3 DNA reads TGTGCCATCAGGGTACAGGGGGAAAACACCATATATTTT. It is translated as CAIRVQGENTIYF.

The chain uses TRBV6-5 and TRBJ2-2; 8 nucleotides line up with TRBD1. The CDR3 contains 15 residues. Germline lookup yields CDR1 MNHEY and CDR2 SVGAGI. J was trimmed by 4 bases and V by 7 bases; bases with no gene match: 8. The CDR3 spells CASKGQGAATGELFF. The CDR3 region has the DNA TGTGCCAGCAAAGGACAGGGTGCGGCCACCGGGGAGCTGTTTTTT.

CDR3 bases: TGTGCCAGCAGTTACTCGGGACAGGGGGCCAAAAACATTCAGTACTTC. It yields the protein CASSYSGQGAKNIQYF. This chain connects TRBV6-5 to TRBJ2-4, with 10 bases fitting TRBD1. The CDR3 loop spans 16 amino acids. Germline assignment: CDR1 MNHEY and CDR2 SVGAGI. The J segment lost 1 base and the V segment lost 0 bases, leaving 0 bases of the junction unmatched.

The V call is TRBV4-2, the J call TRBJ2-1, with 8 bases matching TRBD2. V lost 0 bases to trimming and J lost 7 bases; unmatched junction nucleotides: 2. Germline V CDR1 and CDR2: LGHNA, YNFKEQ. This CDR3 is built from 14 residues. CDR3 loop: CASSQDRGGNEQFF. CDR3 nucleotides: TGTGCCAGCAGCCAAGATCGGGGGGGAAATGAGCAGTTCTTC.

The chain employs TRBV19 and TRBJ1-5; D is ambiguous. Trimming stripped 5 bases from V and 2 bases from J, with 16 bases between. Germline lookup yields CDR1 LNHDA and CDR2 SQIVND (reference sequence). The CDR3 is made up of 16 amino acids. The CDR3 sequence is CASSSRLAGGNQPQHF. The CDR3 DNA is TGTGCCAGTAGTTCACGACTCGCCGGGGGCAATCAGCCCCAGCATTTT.

This clone was picked up a small number of times. The chain is built from TRBV7-2 and TRBJ1-1; maybe TRBD1 (6 bases). V gave up 1 base and J gave up 4 bases, with 13 bases separating them. The CDR3 covers 15 residues. The germline gives CDR1 SGHTA, CDR2 FQGNSA. DNA for the CDR3: TGTGCCAGCAGCTTAGTACAGGGTTTCTCCACTGAAGCTTTCTTT. It translates to CASSLVQGFSTEAFF.

This clone was recorded at least ten times. The V gene is TRBV7-2, the J gene TRBJ1-1; D call uncertain. The CDR3 sequence is 13 residues long. Germline V gives CDR1 SGHTA, CDR2 FQGNSA. Trimming took 4 bases from V and 4 from J, leaving 10 bases between them. For the CDR3, the DNA is TGTGCCAGCAGCTCTGACCGCGGCACTGAAGCTTTCTTT. This codes for CASSSDRGTEAFF.

The sample holds many counts of this clone. The rearrangement uses TRBV19 and TRBJ2-3; TRBD2 aligns across 8 bases. Germline V gene lookup returns CDR1 LNHDA and CDR2 SQIVND (reference sequence). This CDR3 region has 15 residues. With V trimmed by 5 bases and J by 2 bases, 6 bases remained unmatched. As DNA, the CDR3 is TGTGCCAGTAGTGTCCAGCGGGGGTACACAGATACGCAGTATTTT. Amino acids: CASSVQRGYTDTQYF.

This clone was seen a handful of times. The rearrangement uses TRBV19 and TRBJ2-1; 14 bases fit TRBD2. Looked up from germline, CDR1 is LNHDA and CDR2 is SQIVND (reference sequence). The CDR3 runs 16 residues. V gave up 5 bases and J gave up 9 bases; unmatched junction bases: 9. CDR3 sequence (DNA): TGTGCCAGTAGTGGGACTAGCGGGAGAATGATTAGTGAGCAGTTCTTC. This gives the protein CASSGTSGRMISEQFF.

The chain uses TRBV2 and TRBJ1-5; D is uncertain. V was shortened by 2 bases and J by 11 bases, with 13 bases between the two germline ends. Germline lookup yields CDR1 SNHLY and CDR2 FYNNEI. The length of the CDR3 is 13 residues. Here the CDR3 reads CASSEYADSAQHF. The CDR3 DNA sequence: TGTGCCAGCAGTGAATACGCGGATTCGGCCCAGCATTTT.

This clone turned up a few times. The rearrangement links TRBV5-1 to TRBJ2-1, with 9 nucleotides matching TRBD1. Germline V gives CDR1 SGHRS, CDR2 YFSETQ. This CDR3 is 17 amino acids long. Germline trimming cut 4 bases from V and 8 bases from J; bases unmatched to any gene: 16. CDR3 region: CASSLGNRGQGRDEQFF. The CDR3 region has the DNA TGCGCCAGCAGCCTGGGAAACCGAGGACAGGGGCGGGATGAGCAGTTCTTC.

CDR3: CASSLGGGNYNEQFF. The CDR3 bases are TGCGCCAGCAGCTTGGGCGGCGGGAACTACAATGAGCAGTTCTTC. The rearrangement joins TRBV5-1 to TRBJ2-1; tentatively, D is TRBD2 (6 bases). Germline V gene lookup returns CDR1 SGHRS and CDR2 YFSETQ. This CDR3 contains 15 residues. The V end lost 0 bases, the J end lost 3 bases, and 10 bases lay between the germline ends.

V usage is TRBV30 and J usage is TRBJ2-1, with D perhaps matching TRBD2 (6 bases). The CDR3 runs to 13 residues. CDR1 and CDR2 (germline): GTSNPN, SVGIG (reference sequence). V lost 2 bases, J lost 9 bases, and 14 bases lay in between. CDR3 sequence: CAWSSSGLTEQFF. The CDR3 nucleotides read TGTGCCTGGAGTTCATCGGGACTTACTGAGCAGTTCTTC.

This clone was detected only a few times. This chain uses TRBV6-5 with TRBJ2-2; TRBD2 matches at 7 bases. The CDR3 spans 14 residues. The V segment lost 6 bases and the J segment 5 bases; nucleotides outside the gene matches: 6. Looked up from germline, CDR1 is MNHEY and CDR2 is SVGAGI. The CDR3 bases are TGTGCCAGCAGGGTCCGGGGACTAACCGGGGAGCTGTTTTTT. This codes for CASRVRGLTGELFF.

Only a few counts were recorded for this clone. J is TRBJ1-1 and V is TRBV7-3, with a weak D call TRBD1 (5 bases). Trimming cost V 1 base and J 5 bases, with 17 bases left between them. This CDR3 contains 16 residues. Per germline, CDR1 SGHTA and CDR2 FQGTGA. The CDR3 here is CASSLNAAGGGTEAFF. The DNA of the CDR3 is TGTGCCAGCAGCTTAAACGCCGCGGGGGGGGGTACTGAAGCTTTCTTT. Full variable domain (rest looked up from reference TRBV7-3 and TRBJ1-1): GAGVSQTPSNKVTEKGKYVELRCDPISGHTALYWYRQSLGQGPEFLIYFQGTGAADDSGLPNDRFFAVRPEGSVSTLKIQRTERGDSAVYLCASSLNAAGGGTEAFFGQGTRLTVV.

This clone has only a few counts. The chain uses TRBV6-5 and TRBJ2-3; TRBD1 agrees at 8 bases. CDR1 and CDR2 (germline): MNHEY, SVGAGI. The CDR3 spans 16 residues. J was trimmed by 1 base and V by 2 bases; bases with no gene match: 5. The CDR3 nucleotides read TGTGCCAGCAGTTACGCGGCACAGGGGGGCACAGATACGCAGTATTTT. This encodes CASSYAAQGGTDTQYF.

In its sample, this clone was seen many times. The gene calls are TRBV4-2 and TRBJ1-1; D gene uncertain. V was clipped by 1 base and J by 6 bases, with 9 bases between them. There are 13 residues in the CDR3. Germline assignment: CDR1 LGHNA and CDR2 YNFKEQ. The CDR3 spells CASSQGGYAEAFF. In nucleotides, the CDR3 is TGTGCCAGCAGCCAAGGCGGTTACGCTGAAGCTTTCTTT.

This clone was counted only a few times. The gene calls are TRBV30 and TRBJ2-7; a possible D gene is TRBD2 (5 bases). Per germline, CDR1 GTSNPN and CDR2 SVGIG (reference sequence). The CDR3 consists of 12 residues. V was cut by 6 bases and J by 4 bases, with 13 bases left in between. The CDR3 region is CACRLAGYEQYF. CDR3 coding DNA: TGTGCCTGTAGGCTAGCTGGATACGAGCAGTACTTC. Based on the CDR3 plus reference TRBV30 and TRBJ2-7, the full variable domain is SQTIHQWPATLVQPVGSPLSLECTVEGTSNPNLYWYRQAAGRGLQLLFYSVGIGQISSEVPQNLSASRPQDRQFILSSKKLLLSDSGFYLCACRLAGYEQYFGPGTRLTVT.

This clone was recorded a few times. CDR3: CASSLSYLAKNIQYF. The CDR3 bases are TGTGCCAGCAGCTTATCCTACCTGGCCAAAAACATTCAGTACTTC. This rearrangement joins TRBV7-2 to TRBJ2-4; D is ambiguous. The V end lost 2 bases, the J end lost 1 base, and 9 bases lay between the germline ends. This CDR3 region has 15 residues. Germline values: CDR1 SGHTA, CDR2 FQGNSA. The variable domain in full, with the rest retrieved from reference TRBV7-2 and TRBJ2-4, is GAGVSQSPSNKVTEKGKDVELRCDPISGHTALYWYRQSLGQGLEFLIYFQGNSAPDKSGLPSDRFSAERTGGSVSTLTIQRTQQEDSAVYLCASSLSYLAKNIQYFGAGTRLSVL.

There are a few counts of this clone. The CDR3 DNA reads as TGTGCCAGCAGTGAAGGACTCCCAGTCCACAATGAGCAGTTCTTC. It encodes CASSEGLPVHNEQFF. The chain carries TRBV2 and TRBJ2-1; D unresolved. Germline CDR1 is SNHLY and CDR2 is FYNNEI. This CDR3 is 15 amino acids long. The V end was cut by 1 base, the J end by 5 bases, with 12 bases between.

The chain is built from TRBV5-1 and TRBJ2-5; 8 bases line up with TRBD1. The trim removed 3 bases at V and 4 bases at J, leaving 11 bases unmatched. Germline values: CDR1 SGHRS, CDR2 YFSETQ. This CDR3 comprises 16 residues. The CDR3 here is CASSSTDRAWGETQYF. In DNA form, the CDR3 reads TGCGCCAGCAGCTCGACGGACAGGGCGTGGGGAGAGACCCAGTACTTC. Variable domain in full (rest from reference TRBV5-1 and TRBJ2-5): KAGVTQTPRYLIKTRGQQVTLSCSPISGHRSVSWYQQTPGQGLQFLFEYFSETQRNKGNFPGRFSGRQFSNSRSEMNVSTLELGDSALYLCASSSTDRAWGETQYFGPGTRLLVL.

This clone appeared many times. This chain uses TRBV29-1 with TRBJ2-6, with a tentative D call TRBD1 (5 bases). The CDR3 loop spans 15 amino acids. The ends were cut back, 5 bases at V and 2 bases at J, with 13 bases in the middle. CDR1 and CDR2 (germline): SQVTM, ANQGSEA. This chain's CDR3 is CSVTWKGTGANVLTF. The CDR3 coding sequence is TGCAGCGTTACCTGGAAGGGGACTGGGGCCAACGTCCTGACTTTC.

This chain joins TRBV10-3 and TRBJ2-7; maybe TRBD1 (5 bases). In germline, CDR1 is ENHRY, CDR2 SYGVKD. Trimming removed 3 bases from V and 4 bases from J, with 19 bases in between. The CDR3 totals 16 residues. DNA of the CDR3: TGTGCCATCAGTGACGGACAATTTGGTCGCAGGTACGAGCAGTACTTC. This gives the protein CAISDGQFGRRYEQYF.

This clone was counted a few times. The gene calls are TRBV30 and TRBJ1-1; tentatively, D is TRBD1 (5 bases). V lost 2 bases, J lost 14 bases, and 18 bases lay in between. CDR3 length: 12 residues. Germline V gene sequence: CDR1 GTSNPN, CDR2 SVGIG (reference sequence). CDR3 in DNA: TGTGCCTGGAGTCTCTCAGGGCCCCGGCGCTTCTTT. Protein product: CAWSLSGPRRFF.